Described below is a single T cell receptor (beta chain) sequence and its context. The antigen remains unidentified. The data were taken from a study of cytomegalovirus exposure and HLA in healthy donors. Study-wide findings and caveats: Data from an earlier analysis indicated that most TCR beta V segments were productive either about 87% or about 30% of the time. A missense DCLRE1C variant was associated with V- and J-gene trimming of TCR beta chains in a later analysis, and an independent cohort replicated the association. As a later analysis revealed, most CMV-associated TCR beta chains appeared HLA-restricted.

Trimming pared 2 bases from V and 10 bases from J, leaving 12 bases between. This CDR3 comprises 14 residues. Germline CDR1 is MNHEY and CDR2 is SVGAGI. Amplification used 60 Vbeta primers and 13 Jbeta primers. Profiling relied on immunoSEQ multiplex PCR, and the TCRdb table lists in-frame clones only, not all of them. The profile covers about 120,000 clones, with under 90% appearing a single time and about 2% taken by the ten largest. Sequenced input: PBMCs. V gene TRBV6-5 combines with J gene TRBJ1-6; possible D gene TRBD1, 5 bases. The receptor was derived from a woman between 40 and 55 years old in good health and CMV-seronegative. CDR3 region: CASSYSQGWSPLHF. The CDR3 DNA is TGTGCCAGCAGTTACAGTCAGGGCTGGTCACCCCTCCACTTT.